This is a list of T cell receptor beta chains from one sample in a study of blood T cell repertoires in COVID-19. Sequencing used immunoSEQ multiplex PCR; TCRdb keeps in-frame clones, though not all of them. Altogether around 58,000 clones are present, roughly 80% being singletons, with the ten largest covering around 4%. The material sequenced was PBMCs or T cells enriched from blood (not recorded which). The source of these receptors is a woman in her forties with acute COVID-19. Both conserved end residues are part of each CDR3. The D gene is left open where the match is weak. Part of the rows lack a size; the others show once, few, many or a class for expanded clones.

V gene,J gene,clone size,D gene,CDR3 protein,CDR3 DNA
TRBV19,TRBJ2-4,once,TRBD1,CASSDPGTENIQYF,TGTGCCAGTAGTGATCCCGGGACAGAAAACATTCAGTACTTC
TRBV5-1,TRBJ2-1,.,TRBD2,CASSLTSVSSYNEQFF,TGCGCCAGCAGCCTGACTAGCGTCAGCTCCTACAATGAGCAGTTCTTC
TRBV6-2/TRBV6-3,TRBJ2-3,.,TRBD2,CASSYSASGESTDTQYF,TGTGCCAGCAGTTACAGCGCTAGCGGGGAGAGCACAGATACGCAGTATTTT
TRBV6-5,TRBJ1-1,.,.,CASRVGQREAFF,TGTGCCAGCAGAGTTGGACAGAGGGAAGCTTTCTTT
TRBV12-3/TRBV12-4,TRBJ1-5,.,.,CASSLGTSTPQHF,TGTGCCAGCAGTTTAGGGACTTCTACGCCCCAGCATTTT
TRBV19,TRBJ2-3,.,TRBD2,CASSAVETSGRNF,TGTGCCAGTAGTGCGGTCGAGACTAGCGGGAGAAATTTT
TRBV19,TRBJ2-7,.,TRBD1,CASSISGTVYEQYF,TGTGCCAGTAGTATTTCCGGGACAGTTTACGAGCAGTACTTC
TRBV6-5,TRBJ1-6,.,TRBD1,CASTPGQGASPLHF,TGTGCCAGCACTCCGGGACAGGGGGCTTCACCCCTCCACTTT
TRBV18,TRBJ1-4,.,.,CASSPQENEKLFF,TGTGCCAGCTCACCACAGGAGAATGAAAAACTGTTTTTT
TRBV6-5,TRBJ1-2,once,TRBD1,CASSRTGGGYTF,TGTGCCAGCAGTCGGACAGGTGGTGGCTACACCTTC
TRBV5-6,TRBJ2-4,.,TRBD1,CASSLTGDPKNIQYF,TGTGCCAGCAGCCTGACAGGGGATCCCAAAAACATTCAGTACTTC
TRBV18,TRBJ2-5,.,TRBD1,CASSPYRGPQETQYF,TGTGCCAGCTCACCTTACAGGGGCCCACAAGAGACCCAGTACTTC
TRBV12-3/TRBV12-4,TRBJ2-7,.,.,CASSLVRWSEQYF,TGTGCCAGCAGTTTAGTTCGGTGGAGCGAGCAGTACTTC
TRBV28,TRBJ1-2,.,.,CASSFLPGVLGYTF,TGTGCCAGCAGTTTCTTGCCAGGGGTCCTCGGCTACACCTTC
TRBV9,TRBJ1-6,.,.,CASSPREYNSPLHF,TGTGCCAGCAGCCCCCGCGAGTATAATTCACCCCTCCACTTT
TRBV28,TRBJ2-1,.,TRBD2,CASTLAGGRGNEQFF,TGTGCCAGCACTCTGGCGGGAGGGCGTGGAAATGAGCAGTTCTTC
TRBV5-4,TRBJ1-1,.,TRBD1,CASSSQGALDSNTEAFF,TGTGCCAGCAGTTCACAGGGGGCCTTAGACTCTAACACTGAAGCTTTCTTT